A selection of T cell receptor beta chains follows, all from one sample in a study of blood T cell repertoires in COVID-19. Measured with immunoSEQ multiplex PCR; TCRdb has only the in-frame clones, and not every one. The sample has fewer than 150,000 clones; over 80% are singletons. The sample taken for sequencing was peripheral blood. These receptors were obtained from a woman between 65 and 79 years old with acute or convalescent COVID-19. The CDR3 runs from the conserved cysteine through the conserved F or W. The D gene is left open where the match is weak. Not all rows give a size; the values are once, few, many and, for expanded clones, a class.

cdr3_aa: CASSKGQEDRRNTEAFF
cdr3_nt: TGTGCCAGCAGCAAAGGTCAGGAGGACAGGAGGAACACTGAAGCTTTCTTT
clone_size: -
d_call: -
v_call: TRBV21-1
cdr3_length: 17
j_call: TRBJ1-1

cdr3_aa: CASSFRGAGQYF
cdr3_nt: TGTGCCAGCAGTTTCAGGGGCGCGGGGCAGTACTTC
clone_size: -
d_call: -
v_call: TRBV7-9
cdr3_length: 12
j_call: TRBJ2-7

cdr3_aa: CASSKGGGGGWTEAFF
cdr3_nt: TGTGCCAGCAGCAAAGGTGGAGGGGGCGGGTGGACTGAAGCTTTCTTT
clone_size: -
d_call: TRBD1
v_call: TRBV3-1/TRBV3-2
cdr3_length: 16
j_call: TRBJ1-1

cdr3_aa: CASSQGTSVIDEQFF
cdr3_nt: TGCGCCAGCAGCCAAGGGACTAGCGTTATCGATGAGCAGTTCTTC
clone_size: -
d_call: TRBD2
v_call: TRBV4-1
cdr3_length: 15
j_call: TRBJ2-1

cdr3_aa: CASSHGQGGDGYTF
cdr3_nt: TGTGCCAGCAGCCACGGGCAGGGGGGAGATGGCTACACCTTC
clone_size: -
d_call: TRBD1
v_call: TRBV3-1/TRBV3-2
cdr3_length: 14
j_call: TRBJ1-2

cdr3_aa: CASSNFGGAWTEAFF
cdr3_nt: TGTGCCAGCAGTAACTTTGGGGGGGCGTGGACTGAAGCTTTCTTT
clone_size: -
d_call: -
v_call: TRBV6-5
cdr3_length: 15
j_call: TRBJ1-1

cdr3_aa: CASSSRQGAGETQYF
cdr3_nt: TGTGCCAGCAGCTCACGACAGGGGGCGGGGGAGACCCAGTACTTC
clone_size: -
d_call: TRBD1
v_call: TRBV5-4
cdr3_length: 15
j_call: TRBJ2-5

cdr3_aa: CASSQEGLAGGLGKTQYF
cdr3_nt: TGTGCCAGCAGCCAAGAGGGACTAGCGGGGGGGTTAGGAAAGACCCAGTACTTC
clone_size: -
d_call: TRBD2
v_call: TRBV4-2
cdr3_length: 18
j_call: TRBJ2-5

cdr3_aa: CASSSKETQYF
cdr3_nt: TGTGCCAGCAGTTCCAAAGAGACCCAGTACTTC
clone_size: -
d_call: -
v_call: TRBV27
cdr3_length: 11
j_call: TRBJ2-5

cdr3_aa: CASGPGTGLWEQYF
cdr3_nt: TGTGCCAGCGGTCCCGGGACAGGGCTGTGGGAGCAGTACTTC
clone_size: -
d_call: TRBD1
v_call: TRBV27
cdr3_length: 14
j_call: TRBJ2-7

cdr3_aa: CASSPPAGLNEQFF
cdr3_nt: TGTGCCAGCTCACCGCCAGCAGGTTTAAATGAGCAGTTCTTC
clone_size: -
d_call: -
v_call: TRBV18
cdr3_length: 14
j_call: TRBJ2-1

cdr3_aa: CASRASGGNEQFF
cdr3_nt: TGTGCCAGCAGAGCTAGCGGGGGCAATGAGCAGTTCTTC
clone_size: -
d_call: TRBD2
v_call: TRBV11-2
cdr3_length: 13
j_call: TRBJ2-1

cdr3_aa: CASTGQERNGYTF
cdr3_nt: TGTGCCAGCACCGGACAGGAGAGAAATGGCTACACCTTC
clone_size: -
d_call: TRBD1
v_call: TRBV6-6
cdr3_length: 13
j_call: TRBJ1-2

cdr3_aa: CAGEGTAYEQYF
cdr3_nt: TGTGCCGGGGAGGGAACCGCCTACGAGCAGTACTTC
clone_size: -
d_call: TRBD2
v_call: TRBV6-5
cdr3_length: 12
j_call: TRBJ2-7

cdr3_aa: CSVLTGTGDSPLHF
cdr3_nt: TGCAGCGTCCTGACCGGGACAGGGGATTCACCCCTCCACTTT
clone_size: -
d_call: TRBD1
v_call: TRBV29-1
cdr3_length: 14
j_call: TRBJ1-6

cdr3_aa: CASSSTFQETQYF
cdr3_nt: TGTGCCAGCAGCTCGACATTCCAAGAGACCCAGTACTTC
clone_size: -
d_call: -
v_call: TRBV3-1/TRBV3-2
cdr3_length: 13
j_call: TRBJ2-5

cdr3_aa: CASSQDPGFSGGAADTGELFF
cdr3_nt: TGCGCCAGCAGCCAAGACCCAGGTTTTAGCGGGGGGGCCGCGGACACCGGGGAGCTGTTTTTT
clone_size: few
d_call: TRBD2
v_call: TRBV4-1
cdr3_length: 21
j_call: TRBJ2-2

cdr3_aa: CAWGDERGSYNEQFF
cdr3_nt: TGTGCCTGGGGGGACGAACGGGGGAGCTACAATGAGCAGTTCTTC
clone_size: few
d_call: -
v_call: TRBV30
cdr3_length: 15
j_call: TRBJ2-1

cdr3_aa: CASSSLAGGFEQFF
cdr3_nt: TGTGCCAGCAGCTCCCTAGCGGGGGGCTTTGAGCAGTTCTTC
clone_size: -
d_call: TRBD2
v_call: TRBV7-3
cdr3_length: 14
j_call: TRBJ2-1

cdr3_aa: CASSSGPGNEQFF
cdr3_nt: TGTGCCAGCAGTTCCGGTCCGGGGAATGAGCAGTTCTTC
clone_size: once
d_call: -
v_call: TRBV28
cdr3_length: 13
j_call: TRBJ2-1

cdr3_aa: CASGGETGINQPQHF
cdr3_nt: TGTGCCAGCGGAGGGGAGACAGGGATAAACCAGCCCCAGCATTTT
clone_size: few
d_call: TRBD1
v_call: TRBV2
cdr3_length: 15
j_call: TRBJ1-5

cdr3_aa: CASSRNPGTGDSPLHF
cdr3_nt: TGTGCCAGCAGCCGAAATCCCGGGACAGGGGATTCACCCCTCCACTTT
clone_size: -
d_call: TRBD1
v_call: TRBV11-2
cdr3_length: 16
j_call: TRBJ1-6

cdr3_aa: CASSSKDRALGSPLHF
cdr3_nt: TGCGCCAGCAGCTCAAAGGACAGGGCTCTTGGTTCACCCCTCCACTTT
clone_size: -
d_call: TRBD1
v_call: TRBV5-1
cdr3_length: 16
j_call: TRBJ1-6

cdr3_aa: CASQRRGEETQYF
cdr3_nt: TGTGCCAGCCAACGGAGGGGAGAGGAGACCCAGTACTTC
clone_size: -
d_call: -
v_call: TRBV18
cdr3_length: 13
j_call: TRBJ2-5

cdr3_aa: CASLGTTNYGYTF
cdr3_nt: TGTGCCAGCTTAGGGACAACTAACTATGGCTACACCTTC
clone_size: -
d_call: -
v_call: TRBV28
cdr3_length: 13
j_call: TRBJ1-2

cdr3_aa: CASSLRTGGTDTQYF
cdr3_nt: TGTGCCAGCAGCCTGCGGACAGGGGGCACAGATACGCAGTATTTT
clone_size: -
d_call: TRBD1
v_call: TRBV7-9
cdr3_length: 15
j_call: TRBJ2-3

cdr3_aa: CASSSLSGGAYEQYF
cdr3_nt: TGTGCCAGCAGCTCACTATCTGGGGGGGCCTACGAGCAGTACTTC
clone_size: -
d_call: TRBD2
v_call: TRBV7-9
cdr3_length: 15
j_call: TRBJ2-7

cdr3_aa: CATSPRAGSREKLFF
cdr3_nt: TGTGCCACCAGCCCCCGGGCAGGGTCACGTGAAAAACTGTTTTTT
clone_size: -
d_call: -
v_call: TRBV15
cdr3_length: 15
j_call: TRBJ1-4

cdr3_aa: CASRGQGQEETQYF
cdr3_nt: TGTGCCAGCAGGGGACAGGGACAAGAAGAGACCCAGTACTTC
clone_size: -
d_call: TRBD1
v_call: TRBV28
cdr3_length: 14
j_call: TRBJ2-5

cdr3_aa: CASSLEGTGLETQYF
cdr3_nt: TGCGCCAGCAGCTTGGAGGGAACAGGGTTAGAGACCCAGTACTTC
clone_size: -
d_call: -
v_call: TRBV5-1
cdr3_length: 15
j_call: TRBJ2-5

cdr3_aa: CSVHRATEAFF
cdr3_nt: TGCAGCGTTCACAGGGCCACTGAAGCTTTCTTT
clone_size: -
d_call: -
v_call: TRBV29-1
cdr3_length: 11
j_call: TRBJ1-1

cdr3_aa: CASSSSTGPSGQPQHF
cdr3_nt: TGTGCCAGCAGCTCATCGACAGGGCCATCGGGTCAGCCCCAGCATTTT
clone_size: -
d_call: TRBD1
v_call: TRBV7-3
cdr3_length: 16
j_call: TRBJ1-5

cdr3_aa: CASSSGTGYNFEWTNYGYTF
cdr3_nt: TGTGCCAGCAGTTCCGGGACAGGGTACAACTTTGAATGGACAAACTATGGCTACACCTTC
clone_size: -
d_call: TRBD1
v_call: TRBV5-4
cdr3_length: 20
j_call: TRBJ1-2

cdr3_aa: CASRPGTTNQPQHF
cdr3_nt: TGTGCCAGCAGACCCGGGACAACGAATCAGCCCCAGCATTTT
clone_size: -
d_call: -
v_call: TRBV6-5
cdr3_length: 14
j_call: TRBJ1-5

cdr3_aa: CASTRTDTDTQYF
cdr3_nt: TGTGCCAGCACCCGGACTGACACAGATACGCAGTATTTT
clone_size: -
d_call: -
v_call: TRBV6-6
cdr3_length: 13
j_call: TRBJ2-3

cdr3_aa: CASSIANRDETQYF
cdr3_nt: TGTGCCAGTAGTATAGCCAACAGGGACGAGACCCAGTACTTC
clone_size: -
d_call: -
v_call: TRBV19
cdr3_length: 14
j_call: TRBJ2-5

cdr3_aa: CASSSFNANEKLFF
cdr3_nt: TGTGCCAGCAGTTCCTTTAATGCTAATGAAAAACTGTTTTTT
clone_size: -
d_call: -
v_call: TRBV28
cdr3_length: 14
j_call: TRBJ1-4

cdr3_aa: CASSQDLYGNTIYF
cdr3_nt: TGTGCCAGCAGCCAAGACCTATATGGAAACACCATATATTTT
clone_size: -
d_call: -
v_call: TRBV3-1/TRBV3-2
cdr3_length: 14
j_call: TRBJ1-3

cdr3_aa: CASRTAGTTLDQPQHF
cdr3_nt: TGTGCCAGCAGGACCGCCGGGACAACGTTGGATCAGCCCCAGCATTTT
clone_size: -
d_call: -
v_call: TRBV28
cdr3_length: 16
j_call: TRBJ1-5

cdr3_aa: CASSLSLGRTYEQYF
cdr3_nt: TGTGCCAGCAGTTTAAGTCTGGGGAGAACCTACGAGCAGTACTTC
clone_size: -
d_call: -
v_call: TRBV27
cdr3_length: 15
j_call: TRBJ2-7

cdr3_aa: CASSLNLRRRSQGGTGELFF
cdr3_nt: TGTGCCAGCAGCTTAAATTTAAGGCGGAGGTCCCAGGGAGGAACCGGGGAGCTGTTTTTT
clone_size: few
d_call: -
v_call: TRBV13
cdr3_length: 20
j_call: TRBJ2-2

cdr3_aa: CASSRTPGGGQDTQYF
cdr3_nt: TGTGCCAGCAGCCGAACACCGGGAGGGGGGCAAGATACGCAGTATTTT
clone_size: -
d_call: TRBD2
v_call: TRBV3-1/TRBV3-2
cdr3_length: 16
j_call: TRBJ2-3

cdr3_aa: CASSPQGRNTEAFF
cdr3_nt: TGTGCCAGCAGTCCACAGGGTCGGAACACTGAAGCTTTCTTT
clone_size: -
d_call: -
v_call: TRBV2
cdr3_length: 14
j_call: TRBJ1-1

cdr3_aa: CASSPSGVQGGLYGYTF
cdr3_nt: TGTGCCAGCAGCCCCTCCGGGGTCCAGGGGGGACTCTATGGCTACACCTTC
clone_size: -
d_call: TRBD1
v_call: TRBV9
cdr3_length: 17
j_call: TRBJ1-2

cdr3_aa: CASSPATPNYGYTF
cdr3_nt: TGTGCCAGCAGTCCGGCGACTCCTAACTATGGCTACACCTTC
clone_size: -
d_call: -
v_call: TRBV28
cdr3_length: 14
j_call: TRBJ1-2

cdr3_aa: CATSRDRQGHQPQHF
cdr3_nt: TGTGCCACCAGCAGAGATCGGCAGGGTCATCAGCCCCAGCATTTT
clone_size: once
d_call: -
v_call: TRBV15
cdr3_length: 15
j_call: TRBJ1-5

cdr3_aa: CASSQVWAETDTQYF
cdr3_nt: TGCGCCAGCAGTCAGGTGTGGGCTGAGACAGATACGCAGTATTTT
clone_size: once
d_call: -
v_call: TRBV10-1
cdr3_length: 15
j_call: TRBJ2-3

cdr3_aa: CASRGEGEGVETQYF
cdr3_nt: TGTGCCAGCAGGGGAGAGGGAGAGGGGGTGGAGACCCAGTACTTC
clone_size: once
d_call: -
v_call: TRBV2
cdr3_length: 15
j_call: TRBJ2-5